This TCR beta chain derives from a study of cytomegalovirus exposure and HLA in healthy donors. Study-wide points: The study designated over 150 TCR beta chains cytomegalovirus-associated.

This table comes from immunoSEQ multiplex PCR, and its TCRdb copy is limited to in-frame clones, with some not included. The sample yields under 150,000 clones, about 86% seen once. The V and J ends lost 2 bases and 1 base respectively, with 5 bases between them. Germline CDR1 WSHSY, CDR2 SAAADI. This CDR3 has 13 residues. In regard to this clone: No antigen is known for it.

The chain is built from TRBV10-2 and TRBJ1-2, with D maybe TRBD1 (5 bases). The sequence was obtained from a man younger than 35 in good health and CMV-seronegative. Specimen: PBMCs. CDR3 sequence (DNA): TGCGCCAGCAGTGAGGGACATAACTATGGCTACACCTTC. Protein: CASSEGHNYGYTF.